This paragraph covers one T cell receptor beta chain sequence. What it binds is unknown. In the sorted-subset replicate PCRs, around 200 ng DNA, 25,000 to 30,000 T cell genomes, was used. Generated by immunoSEQ multiplex PCR, the TCRdb table keeps only in-frame clones and is missing some. In the table there are approximately 2,300,000 clones, 85% to 95% of which are singletons. This sample is drawn from a study of shared clonotypes between healthy human individuals. Study-wide findings and caveats: Generation probabilities of non-shared clonotypes were lower (relative to those shared by all four donors).

Germline V lookup: CDR1 SGHRS, CDR2 YFSETQ. The length of the CDR3 is 15 residues. Trimming took 0 bases from V and 5 from J; bases not matched to a gene: 7. The TCR was taken from a man aged 18 to 30 in good health. Some clones in this sample may be carry-over from other donors' samples. Sequencing input: naive CD4+ T cells from PBMCs. The subset: CD45RA+ positively selected. V and J are TRBV5-1 and TRBJ2-7; 8 bases map to TRBD1. The CDR3 sequence: CASSLAPGQGHEQYF. The CDR3 DNA reads as TGCGCCAGCAGCTTGGCCCCTGGACAGGGCCACGAGCAGTACTTC.